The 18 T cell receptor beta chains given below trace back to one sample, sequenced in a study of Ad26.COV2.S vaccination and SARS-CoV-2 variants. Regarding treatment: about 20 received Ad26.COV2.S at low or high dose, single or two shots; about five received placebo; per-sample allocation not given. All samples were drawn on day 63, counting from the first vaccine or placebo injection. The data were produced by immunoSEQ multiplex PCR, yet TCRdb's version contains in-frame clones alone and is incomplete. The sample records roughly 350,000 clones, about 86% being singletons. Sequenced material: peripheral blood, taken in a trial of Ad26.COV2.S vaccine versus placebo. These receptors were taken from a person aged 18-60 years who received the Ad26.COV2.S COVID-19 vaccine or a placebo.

The CDR3 spells CARRTVHYSYNEQFF. In nucleotides, the CDR3 is TGCGCCAGAAGGACCGTACATTACTCCTACAATGAGCAGTTCTTC. This chain uses TRBV10-1 with TRBJ2-1, with D unclear. CDR1 WNHNN and CDR2 SYGVQD come from the germline V gene (reference sequence). The CDR3 contains 15 residues. V was clipped by 9 bases and J by 0 bases, with 15 bases between them.

Here the CDR3 reads CASSPVMKSGTDTQYF. CDR3 coding DNA: TGCGCCAGCAGCCCCGTAATGAAGAGCGGCACAGATACGCAGTATTTT. The chain combines TRBV5-1 with TRBJ2-3; no firm D call. Germline V CDR1 and CDR2: SGHRS, YFSETQ. This CDR3 is built from 16 residues. V was pared by 4 bases and J by 1 base, with 16 bases between.

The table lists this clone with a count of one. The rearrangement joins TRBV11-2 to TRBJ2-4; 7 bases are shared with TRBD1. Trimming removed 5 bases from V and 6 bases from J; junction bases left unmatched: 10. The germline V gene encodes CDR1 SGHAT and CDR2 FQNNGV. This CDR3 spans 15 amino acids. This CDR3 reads CASSLTGADRNIQYF. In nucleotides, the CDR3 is TGTGCCAGCAGCCTAACAGGGGCCGACAGAAACATTCAGTACTTC. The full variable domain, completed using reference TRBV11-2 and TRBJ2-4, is EAGVAQSPRYKIIEKRQSVAFWCNPISGHATLYWYQQILGQGPKLLIQFQNNGVVDDSQLPKDRFSAERLKGVDSTLKIQPAKLEDSAVYLCASSLTGADRNIQYFGAGTRLSVL.

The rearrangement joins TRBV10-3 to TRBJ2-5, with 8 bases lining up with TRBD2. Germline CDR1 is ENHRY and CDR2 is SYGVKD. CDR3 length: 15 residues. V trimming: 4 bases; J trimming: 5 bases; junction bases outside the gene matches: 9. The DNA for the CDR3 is TGTGCCATCAGTGTGGAGCGGGGGCCCTACGAGACCCAGTACTTC. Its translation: CAISVERGPYETQYF.

The CDR3 loop is CASSLDRGLEQYF. CDR3 DNA sequence: TGTGCCAGCAGTTTGGACAGGGGGCTCGAGCAGTACTTC. This chain links TRBV27 with TRBJ2-7; TRBD1 agrees at 11 bases. In germline, CDR1 is MNHEY, CDR2 SMNVEV (reference sequence). The V segment lost 3 bases and the J segment 6 bases; nucleotides outside the gene matches: 1. The CDR3 has 13 amino acids.

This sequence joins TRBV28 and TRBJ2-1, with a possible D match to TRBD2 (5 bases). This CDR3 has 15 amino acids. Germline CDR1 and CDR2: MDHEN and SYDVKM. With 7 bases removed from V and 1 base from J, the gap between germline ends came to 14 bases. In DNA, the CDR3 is TGTGCCAGCACTTCCCCGGACTCATCCTACAATGAGCAGTTCTTC. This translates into CASTSPDSSYNEQFF.

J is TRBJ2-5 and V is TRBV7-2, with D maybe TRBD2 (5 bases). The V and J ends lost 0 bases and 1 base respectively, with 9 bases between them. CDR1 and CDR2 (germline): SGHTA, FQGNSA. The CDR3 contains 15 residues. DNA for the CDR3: TGTGCCAGCAGCTTAGCCCCGGGGATCCAAGAGACCCAGTACTTC. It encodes CASSLAPGIQETQYF.

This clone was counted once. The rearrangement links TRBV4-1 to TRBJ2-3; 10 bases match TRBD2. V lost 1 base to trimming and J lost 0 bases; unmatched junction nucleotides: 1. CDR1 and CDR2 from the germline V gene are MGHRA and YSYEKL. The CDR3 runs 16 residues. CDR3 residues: CASSQASGRSTDTQYF. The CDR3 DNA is TGCGCCAGCAGCCAAGCTAGCGGGAGAAGCACAGATACGCAGTATTTT.

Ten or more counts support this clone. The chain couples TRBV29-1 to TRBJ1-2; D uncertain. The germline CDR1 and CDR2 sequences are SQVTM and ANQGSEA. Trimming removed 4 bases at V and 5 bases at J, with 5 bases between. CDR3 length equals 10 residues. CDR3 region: CSVGEYGYTF. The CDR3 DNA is TGCAGCGTTGGGGAATATGGCTACACCTTC.

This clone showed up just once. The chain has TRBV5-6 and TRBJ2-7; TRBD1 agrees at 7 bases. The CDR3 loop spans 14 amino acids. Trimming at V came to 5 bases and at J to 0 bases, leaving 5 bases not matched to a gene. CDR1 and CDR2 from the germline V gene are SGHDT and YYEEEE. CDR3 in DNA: TGTGCCAGCAGAGGGGGCCCGTTCTCCTACGAGCAGTACTTC. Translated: CASRGGPFSYEQYF.

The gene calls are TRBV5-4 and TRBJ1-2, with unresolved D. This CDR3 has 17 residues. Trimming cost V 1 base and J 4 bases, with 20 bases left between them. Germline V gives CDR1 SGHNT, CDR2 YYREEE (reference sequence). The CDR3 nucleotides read TGTGCCAGCAGCTTGAACGGGGTAGAGGACTCCGGCTATGGCTACACCTTC. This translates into CASSLNGVEDSGYGYTF.

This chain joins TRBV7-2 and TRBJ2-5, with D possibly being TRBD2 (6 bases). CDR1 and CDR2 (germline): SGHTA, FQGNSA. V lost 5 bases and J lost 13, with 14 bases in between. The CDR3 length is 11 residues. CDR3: CASSPRLGVYF. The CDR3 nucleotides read TGTGCCAGCAGCCCGAGACTAGGGGTGTACTTC.

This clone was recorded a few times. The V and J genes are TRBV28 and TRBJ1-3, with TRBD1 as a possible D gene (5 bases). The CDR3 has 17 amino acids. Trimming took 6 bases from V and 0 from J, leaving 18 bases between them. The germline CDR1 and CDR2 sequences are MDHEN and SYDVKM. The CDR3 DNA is TGTGCCAGCAGCCGACCTCAGGGACCGTCCTCTGGAAACACCATATATTTT. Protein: CASSRPQGPSSGNTIYF.

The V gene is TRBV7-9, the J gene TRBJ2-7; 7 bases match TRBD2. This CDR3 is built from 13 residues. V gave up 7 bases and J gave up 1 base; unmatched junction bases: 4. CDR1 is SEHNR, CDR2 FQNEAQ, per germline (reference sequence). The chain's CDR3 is CASTSGGSYEQYF. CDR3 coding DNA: TGTGCCAGCACCTCGGGGGGTTCCTACGAGCAGTACTTC.

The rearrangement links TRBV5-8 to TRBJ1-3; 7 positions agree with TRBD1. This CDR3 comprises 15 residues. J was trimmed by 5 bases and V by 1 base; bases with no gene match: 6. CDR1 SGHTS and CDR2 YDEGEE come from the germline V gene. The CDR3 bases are TGTGCCAGCAGCTTGAGGGACAGCCCACGAAACACCATATATTTT. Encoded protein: CASSLRDSPRNTIYF.

This CDR3 reads CASSFATSGRVSSYEQYF. The CDR3 DNA reads as TGTGCCAGCAGTTTTGCGACTAGCGGGAGAGTTAGTTCCTACGAGCAGTACTTC. This chain joins TRBV27 and TRBJ2-7, with 12 nucleotides matching TRBD2. This CDR3 has 18 amino acids. Germline assignment: CDR1 MNHEY and CDR2 SMNVEV (reference sequence). With 3 bases clipped from V and 1 base from J, the junction kept 10 bases outside the gene matches.

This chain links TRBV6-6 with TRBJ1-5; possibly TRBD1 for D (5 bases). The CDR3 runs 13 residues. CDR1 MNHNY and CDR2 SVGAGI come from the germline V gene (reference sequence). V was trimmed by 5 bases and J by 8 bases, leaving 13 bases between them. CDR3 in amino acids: CASSPRVRKPQHF. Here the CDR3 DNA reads TGTGCCAGCAGTCCCAGGGTTCGGAAGCCCCAGCATTTT.

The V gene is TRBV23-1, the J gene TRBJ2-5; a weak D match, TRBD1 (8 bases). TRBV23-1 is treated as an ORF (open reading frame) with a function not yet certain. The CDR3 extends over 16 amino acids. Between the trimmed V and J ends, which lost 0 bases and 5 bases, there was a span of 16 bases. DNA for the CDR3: TGCGCCAGCAGTCAATCCCCAGACAGGGGAGGGGAGACCCAGTACTTC. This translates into CASSQSPDRGGETQYF.